These 5 T cell receptor beta chains were sequenced from one sample in a study of T cell changes during pregnancy in multiple sclerosis. Assay: immunoSEQ multiplex PCR; the TCRdb copy retains only in-frame clones and omits some. The data show roughly 51,000 clones, with 92% seen just once and about 0.15% held by the top ten. Sample: CD4+ T cells from peripheral blood mononuclear cells, taken after pregnancy. These receptors originate from a female donor in good health, enrolled as a control in a pregnancy study.

This clone has a single count. The rearrangement uses TRBV2 and TRBJ2-1, with D unresolved. Per the germline V gene, CDR1 is SNHLY and CDR2 is FYNNEI. Trimming shortened V by 7 bases and J by 1 base, and 11 bases separated the two germline ends. This CDR3 region has 14 residues. For the CDR3, the DNA is TGTGCCAGCACCCCAGAGGCTTCCTACAATGAGCAGTTCTTC. Residues: CASTPEASYNEQFF.

The chain links TRBV7-9 to TRBJ1-3; D remains ambiguous. Trimming cost V 1 base and J 0 bases, with 10 bases left between them. CDR1 is SEHNR, CDR2 FQNEAQ, per germline (reference sequence). The CDR3 runs 16 residues. In nucleotides, the CDR3 is TGTGCCAGCAGCTTAGTTGAGCTTATCTCTGGAAACACCATATATTTT. Protein sequence: CASSLVELISGNTIYF.

The rearrangement joins TRBV25-1 to TRBJ1-6; 12 nucleotides match TRBD1. Germline lookup yields CDR1 MGHDK and CDR2 SYGVNS. The V and J ends lost 3 bases and 10 bases, in that order; junction bases with no gene match: 7. The CDR3 contains 16 residues. CDR3 nucleotide sequence: TGTGCCAGCAGTGACCCCGCGGGACAGGGGGCATCACCCCTCCACTTT. Translation: CASSDPAGQGASPLHF.

This chain links TRBV9 with TRBJ1-6; D unclear. CDR1 and CDR2 (germline): SGDLS, YYNGEE. V lost 3 bases and J lost 2, with 9 bases in between. The CDR3 contains 15 residues. In nucleotides, the CDR3 is TGTGCCAGCAGCGCCCCAGGTGCCTATAATTCACCCCTCCACTTT. Translated: CASSAPGAYNSPLHF.

The chain links TRBV7-2 to TRBJ1-5; 7 bases line up with TRBD1. This CDR3 comprises 18 residues. CDR1 is SGHTA, CDR2 FQGNSA, per germline. The V segment lost 2 bases and the J segment 0 bases; nucleotides outside the gene matches: 10. In DNA form, the CDR3 reads TGTGCCAGCAGCTTAAGGGCAGGGGGGCAATATAGCAATCAGCCCCAGCATTTT. It encodes CASSLRAGGQYSNQPQHF.